This T cell receptor (beta chain) originates from a study of T cells in Graves' hyperthyroidism and ophthalmopathy. Study results and caveats: Ophthalmopathy onset followed model prediction by a median about 6.9 months.

TCR beta CDR3 sequences were amplified from RNA transcripts. First-round RT-PCR of the TCR CDR3 relied on the HTBI primer set. One entry per CDR3 protein, called by TCRdb with MiXCR from the multiplex PCR reads. The sample contains 450,000 to 650,000 distinct CDR3 sequences, 14% of which appear only once. As for this clonotype: The target antigen is unknown.

V dropped 1 base and J dropped 4 bases, with 8 bases sitting between them. The CDR3 length is 14 residues. Per the germline V gene, CDR1 is MNHNS and CDR2 is SASEGT. Source material: blood. This sequence joins TRBV6-1 and TRBJ2-1; no clear D gene. The clonotype originates from a woman between 18 and 29 years old with Graves' ophthalmopathy. The CDR3 DNA reads as TGTGCCAGCAGTGAAGTTCCGCCGTACAATGAGCAGTTCTTC. Its protein product is CASSEVPPYNEQFF.